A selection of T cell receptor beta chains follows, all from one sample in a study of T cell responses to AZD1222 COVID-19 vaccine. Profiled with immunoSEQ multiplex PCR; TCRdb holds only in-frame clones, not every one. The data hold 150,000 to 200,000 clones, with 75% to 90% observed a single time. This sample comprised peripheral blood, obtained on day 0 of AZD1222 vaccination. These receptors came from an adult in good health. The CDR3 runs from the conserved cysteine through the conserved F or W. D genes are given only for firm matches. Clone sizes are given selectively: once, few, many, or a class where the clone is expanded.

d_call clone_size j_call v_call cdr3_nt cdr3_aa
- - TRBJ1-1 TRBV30 TGTGCCTGGACCCCTAGAGTGCACACTGAAGCTTTCTTT CAWTPRVHTEAFF
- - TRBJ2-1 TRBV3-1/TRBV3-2 TGTGCCAGCAGCCAAGGTCCAGGGATAGAGCAGTTCTTC CASSQGPGIEQFF
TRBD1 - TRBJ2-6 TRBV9 TGTGCCAGCAGCTCGCGACAGGGAATTACTGGGGCCAACGTCCTGACTTTC CASSSRQGITGANVLTF
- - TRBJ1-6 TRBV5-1 TGCGCCAGCAGCTTACAGGGACCCTCCTATAATTCACCCCTCCACTTT CASSLQGPSYNSPLHF
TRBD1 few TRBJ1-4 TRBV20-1 TGCAGTGCTAGTGACCCGCGGCGGCAGGGGGCAACTAATGAAAAACTGTTTTTT CSASDPRRQGATNEKLFF
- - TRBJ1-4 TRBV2 TGTGCCAGCAGTGAAAGAAAAGGGGCGGGTGAAAAACTGTTTTTT CASSERKGAGEKLFF
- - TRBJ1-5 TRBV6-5 TGTGCCAGCGTGGGGGGCCTCAATCAGCCCCAGCATTTT CASVGGLNQPQHF
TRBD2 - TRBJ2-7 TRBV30 TGTGCCTGGAGTATACTAGCGGGGAGCTCCTACGAGCAGTACTTC CAWSILAGSSYEQYF
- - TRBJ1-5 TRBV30 TGTGCCTGGAGTGTGTCAGGCAGGGGTGGTCAGCCCCAGCATTTT CAWSVSGRGGQPQHF
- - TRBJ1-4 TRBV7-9 TGTGCCAGCAGCTTGGACATGGTGCCTGAAAAACTGTTTTTT CASSLDMVPEKLFF
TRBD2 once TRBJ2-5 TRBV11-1 TGTGCCAGCAGCGGAGGGGGACTAGCGGGAAGAGAGACCCAGTACTTC CASSGGGLAGRETQYF
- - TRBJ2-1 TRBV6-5 TGTGCCAGCAGCCGGAACTACAATGAGCAGTTCTTC CASSRNYNEQFF
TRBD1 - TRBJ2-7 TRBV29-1 TGCAGCGTTCTAGACAGGGCCTACGAGCAGTACTTC CSVLDRAYEQYF
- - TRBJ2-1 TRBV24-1 TGTGCCACCAGTGATGCTGGGACTTCCAATGAGCAGTTCTTC CATSDAGTSNEQFF
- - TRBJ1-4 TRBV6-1 TGTGCCAGCAGTGACCGGGGGTTTAATGAAAAACTGTTTTTT CASSDRGFNEKLFF
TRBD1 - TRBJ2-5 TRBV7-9 TGTGCCAGCAGCTTAGTGGGGACAGGGGATAAGGAGACCCAGTACTTC CASSLVGTGDKETQYF
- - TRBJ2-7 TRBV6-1 TGTGCCAGCAGTGATAGCCCCTCCTACGAGCAGTACTTC CASSDSPSYEQYF
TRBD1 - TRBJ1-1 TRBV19 TGTGCCAGTAGTACAAGGGGGACAGGGGAGGGGTACACTGAAGCTTTCTTT CASSTRGTGEGYTEAFF
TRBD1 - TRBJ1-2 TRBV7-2 TGTGCCAGCAGCTTATACAGGGGGAACTATGGCTACACCTTC CASSLYRGNYGYTF
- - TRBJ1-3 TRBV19 TGTGCCTCTAAAGAAGACAGTTTCTCTGGAAACACCATATATTTT CASKEDSFSGNTIYF
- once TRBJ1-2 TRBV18 TGTGCCAGCTCACCACTTGGGGCGAACTATGGCTACACCTTC CASSPLGANYGYTF
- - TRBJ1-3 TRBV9 TGTGCCAGCAGCGTAAGGTCCTCTGGAAACACCATATATTTT CASSVRSSGNTIYF
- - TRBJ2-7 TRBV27 TGTGCCAGCAGCCTGACTATCCCTCCGGACGAGCAGTACTTC CASSLTIPPDEQYF
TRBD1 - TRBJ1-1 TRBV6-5 TGTGCCAGCATAACGGACAGGGGGTTAGCTTTCTTT CASITDRGLAFF
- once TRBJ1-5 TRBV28 TGTGCCAGCAGTTTAAATTGGGGGGGCAATCAGCCCCAGCATTTT CASSLNWGGNQPQHF
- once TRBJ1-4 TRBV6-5 TGTGCCAGCAGTCGCGAATTAAGCGGTCGTGAAAAACTGTTTTTT CASSRELSGREKLFF
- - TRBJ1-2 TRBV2 TGTGCCAGCAGTTTTTTGGACTATGGCTACACCTTC CASSFLDYGYTF
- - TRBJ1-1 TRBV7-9 TGTGCCAGCAGCCCAGCGGGACGGTCGAACACTGAAGCTTTCTTT CASSPAGRSNTEAFF
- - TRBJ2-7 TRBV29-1 TGCAGCGGAGTGGCGGCCCAGCCCCCCTACGAGCAGTACTTC CSGVAAQPPYEQYF
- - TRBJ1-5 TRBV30 TGTGCCTGGAGTGTAGACAGTAATCAGCCCCAGCATTTT CAWSVDSNQPQHF
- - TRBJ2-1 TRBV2 TGTGCCAGCAGGGGGCTAGCGTTCAGCTCCTACAATGAGCAGTTCTTC CASRGLAFSSYNEQFF
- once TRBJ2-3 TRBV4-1 TGCGCCAGCAGCCAAGAGGACAGGAGGAGTACCGGGAGGGCTCATGCAGATACGCAGTATTTT CASSQEDRRSTGRAHADTQYF
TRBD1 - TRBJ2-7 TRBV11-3 TGTGCCAGCAGCGAACGACAGGGGTACGAGCAGTACTTC CASSERQGYEQYF
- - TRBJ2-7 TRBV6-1 TGTGCCAGCAGTGCCCGAAGGTGGGAGAGCTCCTACGAGCAGTACTTC CASSARRWESSYEQYF